These 15 T cell receptor beta chains were all obtained from the same sample, sequenced in a study of blood T cell repertoires in COVID-19. Only in-frame clones appear in the TCRdb table, and some are missing; sequencing was by immunoSEQ multiplex PCR. The data show 150,000 to 200,000 clones, over 75% seen once. Sequences were obtained from peripheral blood. These TCRs come from a man aged 50 to 59 with acute or convalescent COVID-19.

This chain links TRBV7-9 with TRBJ2-2; 7 bases map to TRBD2. The CDR3 has 15 residues. V dropped 5 bases and J dropped 5; count of bases not matched to a gene: 8. Germline CDR1 and CDR2: SEHNR and FQNEAQ (reference sequence). CDR3 nucleotide sequence: TGTGCCAGCAGCCCACGCCGGGGACTAACCGGGGAGCTGTTTTTT. This translates into CASSPRRGLTGELFF.

The chain uses TRBV6-5 and TRBJ1-2; a weak D match, TRBD1 (5 bases). Per the germline V gene, CDR1 is MNHEY and CDR2 is SVGAGI. Trimming removed 0 bases from V and 8 bases from J, with 19 bases in between. The CDR3 runs 16 residues. CDR3 sequence: CASSYSPQARPMGYTF. CDR3 nucleotides: TGTGCCAGCAGTTACTCTCCACAGGCCCGACCGATGGGCTACACCTTC.

This clone was seen only once. The chain employs TRBV6-5 and TRBJ1-2; 12 nucleotides match TRBD1. CDR3 size: 15 residues. J was trimmed by 4 bases and V by 4 bases; bases with no gene match: 4. Per the germline V gene, CDR1 is MNHEY and CDR2 is SVGAGI. The CDR3, as DNA: TGTGCCAGCAGTTTAGGGACAGGGGGCCGCTATGGCTACACCTTC. The encoded protein is CASSLGTGGRYGYTF.

The chain uses TRBV11-2 and TRBJ2-3; 7 bases fit TRBD2. Trimming removed 0 bases from V and 1 base from J; junction bases left unmatched: 1. CDR3 length equals 15 residues. Germline V lookup: CDR1 SGHAT, CDR2 FQNNGV. CDR3 sequence: CASSLDRGGTDTQYF. The CDR3 nucleotides are TGTGCCAGCAGCTTAGATCGGGGGGGCACAGATACGCAGTATTTT. The full variable domain, in which reference TRBV11-2 and TRBJ2-3 provide the parts outside the CDR3, is EAGVAQSPRYKIIEKRQSVAFWCNPISGHATLYWYQQILGQGPKLLIQFQNNGVVDDSQLPKDRFSAERLKGVDSTLKIQPAKLEDSAVYLCASSLDRGGTDTQYFGPGTRLTVL.

J is TRBJ2-1 and V is TRBV28; D is perhaps TRBD2 (5 bases). V gave up 5 bases and J gave up 0 bases, with 11 bases separating them. In germline, CDR1 is MDHEN, CDR2 SYDVKM. This CDR3 is 15 amino acids long. The CDR3 loop reads CASSRVAGSYNEQFF. The CDR3 DNA reads as TGTGCCAGCAGTAGGGTTGCGGGCTCCTACAATGAGCAGTTCTTC.

For this clone: Other DNA variants within this sample encode the same CDR3. The genes are TRBV11-3 and TRBJ2-2; D is ambiguous. The CDR3 is made up of 13 amino acids. In germline, CDR1 is SGHNT, CDR2 YENEEA. The V and J ends lost 3 bases and 1 base respectively, with 3 bases between them. CDR3 residues: CASSFRNTGELFF. The CDR3 bases are TGTGCCAGCAGCTTTCGGAACACCGGGGAGCTGTTTTTT. Supplemented by reference TRBV11-3 and TRBJ2-2, the full variable domain reads EAGVVQSPRYKIIEKKQPVAFWCNPISGHNTLYWYLQNLGQGPELLIRYENEEAVDDSQLPKDRFSAERLKGVDSTLKIQPAELGDSAVYLCASSFRNTGELFFGEGSRLTVL.

The chain has TRBV2 and TRBJ1-5; weak D call: TRBD1 (6 bases). The CDR3 length is 14 residues. The germline gives CDR1 SNHLY, CDR2 FYNNEI. Trimming removed 4 bases at V and 7 bases at J, with 14 bases between. DNA for the CDR3: TGTGCCAGCAGTGGGGGGGGGCGCGAGCAGCCCCAGCATTTT. It encodes CASSGGGREQPQHF.

The CDR3 nucleotides are TGTGCCACCAGCTCCAAGTGGCAGGAGGACACAGATACGCAGTATTTT. Translation: CATSSKWQEDTDTQYF. The rearrangement links TRBV24-1 to TRBJ2-3, with a possible D match to TRBD2 (5 bases). Germline loops: CDR1 KGHDR, CDR2 SFDVKD. The CDR3 runs to 16 residues. V was trimmed by 7 bases and J by 2 bases, leaving 18 bases between them.

The J gene is TRBJ1-2, the V gene TRBV27; a possible D gene is TRBD1 (6 bases). Trimming removed 5 bases at V and 2 bases at J, with 9 bases between. In germline, CDR1 is MNHEY, CDR2 SMNVEV (reference sequence). This CDR3 is 13 amino acids long. CDR3 in amino acids: CASSGGQNYGYTF. In DNA form, the CDR3 reads TGTGCCAGCAGTGGAGGACAGAACTATGGCTACACCTTC.

This chain uses TRBV5-5 with TRBJ1-4; 8 bases map to TRBD1. This CDR3 is 14 amino acids long. V shed 7 bases and J 8 bases; nucleotides not matched to a gene: 10. Per the germline V gene, CDR1 is SGHKS and CDR2 is YYEKEE (reference sequence). The CDR3 bases are TGTGCCAGCCACTCCGGACAGGGTCCCGAAAAACTGTTTTTT. It codes for CASHSGQGPEKLFF.

A word on this clone: At the DNA level, this CDR3 is encoded by other sequences in the same sample as well. CDR3 amino acids: CASSQDGTSGAKNIQYF. The CDR3 coding sequence is TGCGCCAGCAGCCAAGATGGGACTAGCGGAGCCAAAAACATTCAGTACTTC. The V gene is TRBV4-1, the J gene TRBJ2-4, with 11 nucleotides matching TRBD2. The junction had 1 base not matched to a gene; V was cut back by 0 bases and J by 0 bases. CDR3 length: 17 residues. Germline CDR1 reads MGHRA; CDR2 reads YSYEKL.

This CDR3 is CASSQDRIGLFGANVLTF. CDR3 sequence (DNA): TGTGCCAGTAGTCAAGACAGGATTGGGCTTTTTGGGGCCAACGTCCTGACTTTC. The genes are TRBV19 and TRBJ2-6; TRBD1 might be the D (6 bases). CDR1 is LNHDA and CDR2 is SQIVND in the germline V gene (reference sequence). The CDR3 spans 18 residues. Trimming left V 5 bases short and J 3 bases short, with 20 bases between.

The rearrangement uses TRBV18 and TRBJ2-1, with TRBD2 matching over 9 bases. The ends lost 5 bases at V and 5 bases at J; junction bases unmatched: 7. Germline-derived CDR1 and CDR2 are KGHSH and LQKENI. The CDR3 loop spans 15 amino acids. The CDR3 spells CASSSLAGPNNEQFF. DNA of the CDR3: TGTGCCAGCTCATCACTAGCGGGTCCAAACAATGAGCAGTTCTTC.

V gene TRBV9 combines with J gene TRBJ1-5; perhaps TRBD1 as D (5 bases). The CDR3 has 15 amino acids. Germline V CDR1 and CDR2: SGDLS, YYNGEE. Trimming took 0 bases from V and 1 from J, leaving 8 bases between them. The CDR3 bases are TGTGCCAGCAGCGTAGGGGAGGGGAGCAATCAGCCCCAGCATTTT. It translates to CASSVGEGSNQPQHF.

The rearrangement joins TRBV9 to TRBJ2-7; 8 nucleotides match TRBD1. The CDR3 contains 14 residues. V gave up 4 bases and J gave up 5 bases; unmatched junction bases: 8. The germline gives CDR1 SGDLS, CDR2 YYNGEE. Here the CDR3 reads CASSPYDRGNEQYF. The CDR3 DNA reads as TGTGCCAGCAGCCCCTACGACAGGGGTAACGAGCAGTACTTC.